This T cell receptor beta chain was sequenced during a study of blood T cell repertoires in COVID-19. Study details: Sites across the United States, Italy and Spain contributed samples from acute and convalescent COVID-19. Sample material is recorded as cDNA or gDNA derived from T cells, B-cell-depleted T cells, or PBMCs.

This clone was seen only once. As processed by the authors: Scientists estimated how many nucleated cells there were by amplifying reference gene primers. TCRdb keeps only in-frame clones here, not all; method: immunoSEQ multiplex PCR. The DNA gave D and trimming, while V, J and clone size come from that table. The sample includes more than 150,000 clones, roughly 88% of them seen just once. Germline V gives CDR1 MNHEY, CDR2 SVGEGT. The CDR3 is made up of 17 amino acids. J gave up 4 bases and V 0 bases, and 7 bases lay outside the gene matches. This receptor was taken from a woman between 55 and 75 years old with acute or convalescent COVID-19. Sample: peripheral blood. The chain links TRBV6-2 or TRBV6-3 to TRBJ2-3; 10 nucleotides match TRBD2. The CDR3: CASSYSTSGGASDTQYF. CDR3 DNA sequence: TGTGCCAGCAGTTACTCCACAAGCGGGGGGGCTTCAGATACGCAGTATTTT.